The rows below give T cell receptor beta chains drawn from one sample of a study of T cells in narcolepsy. The table came from immunoSEQ multiplex PCR; TCRdb's copy has only in-frame clones and leaves some out. The sample comprises 25,000 to 30,000 clones, around three quarters of which are singletons, and 3.4% rests with the top ten. Sequencing input: CD45RA- memory CD4+ T cells from PBMCs. These receptors were taken from a human donor with narcolepsy. The CDR3 runs from the conserved cysteine through the conserved F or W. The order of the fields is D gene, V gene, J gene, clone size, CDR3 protein, CDR3 DNA. The D gene is left open where the match is weak. A row's size may be missing; if present it is once, few, many or a size class.

TRBD2	TRBV7-2	TRBJ2-5	once	CASSDIAGGQETQYF	TGTGCCAGCAGCGACATAGCGGGGGGGCAAGAGACCCAGTACTTC
TRBD1	TRBV5-5	TRBJ1-2	-	CASSLSRDSYGYTF	TGTGCCAGCAGCTTGAGCCGGGACAGCTATGGCTACACCTTC
-	TRBV7-3	TRBJ1-3	-	CASSLTGGNSGNTIYF	TGTGCCAGCAGCTTAACGGGGGGAAACTCTGGAAACACCATATATTTT
TRBD1	TRBV10-2	TRBJ2-1	-	CASSGSGGGEQFF	TGCGCCAGCAGTGGTTCAGGGGGCGGTGAGCAGTTCTTC
-	TRBV5-1	TRBJ1-1	-	CASSTGQRGEAFF	TGCGCCAGCAGCACCGGACAGAGAGGTGAAGCTTTCTTT
TRBD1	TRBV5-6	TRBJ2-3	-	CASSRLKTGRADTQYF	TGTGCCAGCAGTCGACTAAAGACAGGGCGGGCAGATACGCAGTATTTT
-	TRBV7-2	TRBJ1-2	-	CASSLNSYGYTF	TGTGCCAGCAGCTTAAACAGCTATGGCTACACCTTC
TRBD1	TRBV6-1	TRBJ1-1	few	CASSESAGGAGTEAFF	TGTGCCAGCAGTGAGTCGGCAGGGGGCGCAGGAACTGAAGCTTTCTTT
TRBD2	TRBV5-6	TRBJ2-3	-	CASSLYQLAGGYGTDTQYF	TGTGCCAGCAGCTTGTACCAACTAGCGGGGGGCTACGGCACAGATACGCAGTATTTT
-	TRBV5-6	TRBJ1-2	-	CASSWGMGGYTF	TGTGCCAGCAGCTGGGGTATGGGTGGCTACACCTTC
-	TRBV2	TRBJ1-4	-	CASKVNEKLFF	TGTGCCAGCAAGGTTAATGAAAAACTGTTTTTT
TRBD1	TRBV7-3	TRBJ2-1	-	CASSRDRNNEQFF	TGTGCCAGCAGCCGGGACAGGAACAATGAGCAGTTCTTC
TRBD1	TRBV5-1	TRBJ1-2	-	CASSNNWGRGQDGYTF	TGCGCCAGCAGCAACAACTGGGGCAGGGGGCAGGATGGCTACACCTTC
TRBD1	TRBV5-1	TRBJ2-1	-	CASSPAQPGQGTYNEQFF	TGCGCCAGCAGCCCTGCCCAACCGGGACAGGGGACTTACAATGAGCAGTTCTTC
TRBD2	TRBV18	TRBJ2-3	once	CASSQNSLAGSAVGTDTQYF	TGTGCCAGCTCACAGAACTCACTAGCGGGGTCAGCTGTGGGCACAGATACGCAGTATTTT
-	TRBV11-1	TRBJ2-7	-	CASSLAEESYEQYF	TGTGCCAGCAGCTTAGCAGAAGAATCCTACGAGCAGTACTTC
-	TRBV7-9	TRBJ1-4	-	CASSFQEGKLFF	TGTGCCAGCAGCTTCCAGGAAGGGAAACTGTTTTTT
-	TRBV27	TRBJ1-5	-	CASSLSVQGPQHF	TGTGCCAGCAGTTTATCGGTACAGGGGCCCCAGCATTTT
TRBD2	TRBV4-1	TRBJ2-6	-	CASSHLGLAGDRLSGANVLTF	TGCGCCAGCAGCCACCTCGGACTAGCGGGGGACCGTCTCTCTGGGGCCAACGTCCTGACTTTC
TRBD1	TRBV18	TRBJ1-2	-	CASSTPTGRAIHGYTF	TGTGCCAGCTCGACCCCGACAGGGAGAGCTATACATGGCTACACCTTC
TRBD1	TRBV7-8	TRBJ2-7	-	CASSADRDYEQYF	TGTGCCAGCAGCGCTGACAGGGACTACGAGCAGTACTTC
-	TRBV4-2	TRBJ1-2	-	CASSQDPGNNYGYTF	TGTGCCAGCAGCCAAGATCCAGGGAATAACTATGGCTACACCTTC
TRBD2	TRBV5-3	TRBJ2-3	-	CARIQISGASTDTQYF	TGTGCCAGAATTCAAATTAGCGGGGCTAGCACAGATACGCAGTATTTT
-	TRBV7-9	TRBJ2-1	-	CASSKDRRGNHNEQFF	TGTGCCAGCAGTAAGGACCGTCGTGGGAACCACAATGAGCAGTTCTTC
-	TRBV6-1	TRBJ2-2	-	CASSEQGADTGELFF	TGTGCCAGCAGTGAACAAGGGGCGGACACCGGGGAGCTGTTTTTT
-	TRBV19	TRBJ1-5	-	CASSILRGGSNQPQHF	TGTGCCAGTAGTATCCTCAGGGGTGGCAGCAATCAGCCCCAGCATTTT
-	TRBV7-2	TRBJ1-3	-	CASSPGPGSGNTIYF	TGTGCCAGCAGCCCCGGGCCCGGCTCTGGAAACACCATATATTTT
TRBD1	TRBV11-2	TRBJ2-7	-	CASSFGQDSEQYF	TGTGCCAGCAGCTTCGGACAGGACTCCGAGCAGTACTTC
-	TRBV29-1	TRBJ2-1	-	CSVIGGSSYNEQFF	TGCAGCGTTATCGGGGGAAGCTCCTACAATGAGCAGTTCTTC
TRBD1	TRBV2	TRBJ2-2	once	CASRDTGGKKTGELFF	TGTGCCAGCAGGGATACAGGGGGCAAGAAGACCGGGGAGCTGTTTTTT